Below are 15 T cell receptor beta chains sequenced from a single sample in a study of spatial heterogeneity in lung cancer. As to time point: sample taken at primary tumor resection. The study sequenced unsorted whole RNA from tumor, nontumor lung or frozen PBMC. In TCRdb, the 5' RACE reads were re-called with MiXCR into one record per CDR3 protein. The data hold 5,000 to 5,500 distinct CDR3 sequences, with approximately 35% observed a single time. The sample was PBMCs, taken at surgery. The receptors were sampled from a female donor with early-stage non-small cell lung cancer.

In this sample, this clonotype turned up once. Found in a library prepared for alpha chains, this beta chain is an off-target read, and its abundance has little meaning. The rearrangement links TRBV28 to TRBJ2-3; 9 positions agree with TRBD2. The CDR3 contains 18 residues. Trimming at V came to 3 bases and at J to 0 bases, leaving 10 bases not matched to a gene. Germline values: CDR1 MDHEN, CDR2 SYDVKM. CDR3 sequence (DNA): TGTGCCAGCAGTTTCGGGATCCCTAGCGGGGAGAGCACAGATACGCAGTATTTT. This gives the protein CASSFGIPSGESTDTQYF.

With respect to this clonotype: This beta chain came through as a stray read in a library set up for alpha chains, and its size says little. The gene calls are TRBV9 and TRBJ2-1, with TRBD2 matching 11 bases. The CDR3 covers 17 residues. The V and J ends lost 0 bases and 6 bases, in that order; junction bases with no gene match: 8. Germline lookup yields CDR1 SGDLS and CDR2 YYNGEE. The CDR3 sequence is CASSVVPIAGGPNEQFF. The CDR3 coding sequence is TGTGCCAGCAGCGTAGTCCCGATAGCGGGGGGGCCCAATGAGCAGTTCTTC.

To note about this clonotype: Because the library targeted alpha chains, this beta chain is an off-target read whose size means little. The chain carries TRBV20-1 and TRBJ2-5; D gene uncertain. This CDR3 spans 12 amino acids. Germline CDR1 reads DFQATT; CDR2 reads SNEGSKA (reference sequence). Trimming took 2 bases from V and 2 from J, leaving 6 bases between them. The DNA for the CDR3 is TGCAGTGCTAGATTCCGACAAGAGACCCAGTACTTC. As protein: CSARFRQETQYF.

In the case of this clonotype: This beta chain turned up in a library designed for alpha chains; as an off-target read, its abundance says little. V gene TRBV29-1 combines with J gene TRBJ2-3; perhaps TRBD1 as D (5 bases). There are 15 residues in the CDR3. Per the germline V gene, CDR1 is SQVTM and CDR2 is ANQGSEA. Trimming cost V 6 bases and J 2 bases, with 18 bases left between them. In DNA, the CDR3 is TGCAGCGTGGTGAAGGGGATCCACTCCACAGATACGCAGTATTTT. Translation: CSVVKGIHSTDTQYF.

This clonotype was counted only a few times. Since the library was made to target alpha chains, this beta chain is a stray read and its abundance is not meaningful. The gene calls are TRBV6-2 or TRBV6-3 and TRBJ2-1; D might be TRBD1 or TRBD2, each matching 5 bases. Per the germline V gene, CDR1 is MNHEY and CDR2 is SVGEGT. This CDR3 has 12 residues. Trimming shortened V by 5 bases and J by 15 bases, and 17 bases separated the two germline ends. CDR3 loop: CASSHRDASGFF. The DNA of the CDR3 is TGTGCCAGCAGTCACCGGGACGCCTCGGGGTTCTTC.

Regarding this clonotype: The library was designed around alpha chains, so this beta chain is a stray read whose abundance carries little weight. The J gene is TRBJ2-5, the V gene TRBV3-1; D is uncertain. Trimming cost V 2 bases and J 4 bases, with 2 bases left between them. CDR3 length: 11 residues. Germline values: CDR1 LGHDT, CDR2 YNNKEL (reference sequence). The DNA for the CDR3 is TGTGCCAGCAGCCAACTAGAGACCCAGTACTTC. Its translation is CASSQLETQYF.

With regard to this clonotype: In a library made to pick up alpha chains, this beta chain is a stray read with a size that means little. The chain couples TRBV5-5 to TRBJ2-5, with D perhaps assigned TRBD1 or TRBD2 (5 bases each). CDR1 and CDR2 from the germline V gene are SGHKS and YYEKEE (reference sequence). V dropped 0 bases and J dropped 5 bases, with 17 bases sitting between them. This CDR3 region has 16 residues. CDR3 in DNA: TGTGCCAGCAGCTTGGCCTCCGGGACGGTGGGGGAGACCCAGTACTTC. Amino acids: CASSLASGTVGETQYF.

About this clonotype: This beta chain is an unintended read in a library built for alpha chains; its size means little. The chain joins TRBV7-8 to TRBJ2-4, with a tentative D call TRBD1 (6 bases). Germline V CDR1 and CDR2: SGHVS, FQNEAQ. V was clipped by 5 bases and J by 1 base, with 30 bases between them. This CDR3 region has 21 residues. The CDR3 bases are TGTGCCAGCAGCCCCCGAAGGGGGACCTTGAACCTTATCGCTGCCAAAAACATTCAGTACTTC. It is translated as CASSPRRGTLNLIAAKNIQYF. Using reference TRBV7-8 and TRBJ2-4 for the parts outside the CDR3, the full variable domain is GAGVSQSPRYKVAKRGQDVALRCDPISGHVSLFWYQQALGQGPEFLTYFQNEAQLDKSGLPSDRFFAERPEGSVSTLKIQRTQQEDSAVYLCASSPRRGTLNLIAAKNIQYFGAGTRLSVL.

A word on this clonotype: Since it is a stray read in a library aimed at alpha chains, this beta chain has a size that is not meaningful. CDR3 residues: CSVWYQETQYF. The CDR3 DNA sequence: TGCAGCGTGTGGTACCAAGAGACCCAGTACTTC. The chain combines TRBV29-1 with TRBJ2-5; D remains ambiguous. The V end was cut by 6 bases, the J end by 0 bases, with 5 bases between. The CDR3 loop spans 11 amino acids. Germline V gene data show CDR1 as SQVTM and CDR2 as ANQGSEA.

As to this clonotype: Little can be read into the size of this beta chain, an off-target read in a library designed for alpha chains. V gene TRBV9 combines with J gene TRBJ1-1; no clear D gene. The CDR3 has 14 residues. CDR1 SGDLS and CDR2 YYNGEE come from the germline V gene. V was clipped by 0 bases and J by 4 bases, with 10 bases between them. In nucleotides, the CDR3 is TGTGCCAGCAGCGTAGGTGGAGGTTCCACTGAAGCTTTCTTT. It translates to CASSVGGGSTEAFF. The full variable domain, rest sourced from reference TRBV9 and TRBJ1-1, is DSGVTQTPKHLITATGQRVTLRCSPRSGDLSVYWYQQSLDQGLQFLIQYYNGEERAKGNILERFSAQQFPDLHSELNLSSLELGDSALYFCASSVGGGSTEAFFGQGTRLTVV.

This clonotype was found a few times. Found in a library prepared for alpha chains, this beta chain is an off-target read, and its abundance has little meaning. CDR3 amino acids: CASSYSGGHTEAFF. The CDR3 nucleotides are TGTGCCAGCAGCTACTCCGGGGGACACACTGAAGCTTTCTTT. This sequence joins TRBV11-2 and TRBJ1-1, with D perhaps matching TRBD1 (5 bases). Germline CDR1 is SGHAT and CDR2 is FQNNGV. There are 14 residues in the CDR3. Trimming cost V 4 bases and J 3 bases, with 12 bases left between them.

A note on this clonotype: This beta chain lies outside the target of a library built for alpha chains; its clone size means little. The chain links TRBV29-1 to TRBJ2-5; 8 bases match TRBD2. After removal of 7 bases from V and 3 bases from J, the junction contained 7 bases not matched to a gene. The CDR3 runs to 13 residues. Germline values: CDR1 SQVTM, CDR2 ANQGSEA. The CDR3 nucleotides read TGCAGCGCCGAGCCGGGGGGGGAAGAGACCCAGTACTTC. Translation gives CSAEPGGEETQYF.

Note on this clonotype: The library was designed around alpha chains, so this beta chain is a stray read whose abundance carries little weight. The CDR3: CASSALFGSLFEQFF. CDR3 bases: TGTGCCAGCTCAGCCTTGTTTGGGAGCCTTTTTGAGCAGTTCTTC. This chain uses TRBV18 with TRBJ2-1, with a weak D call TRBD2 (5 bases). Germline lookup yields CDR1 KGHSH and CDR2 LQKENI. V was shortened by 5 bases and J by 9 bases, with 20 bases between the two germline ends. This CDR3 comprises 15 residues.

With regard to this clonotype: Little can be read into the size of this beta chain, an off-target read in a library designed for alpha chains. This chain uses TRBV11-2 with TRBJ2-2; D gene uncertain. CDR3 size: 13 residues. The germline V and J ends were trimmed by 1 base and 7 bases, with 7 bases remaining between them. Germline CDR1 reads SGHAT; CDR2 reads FQNNGV. The CDR3 spells CASSLARGGELFF. The CDR3, as DNA: TGTGCCAGCAGCTTAGCGAGAGGCGGGGAGCTGTTTTTT.

Comments on this clonotype: As an off-target read in a library built for alpha chains, this beta chain has a frequency of little significance. The chain combines TRBV12-3 or TRBV12-4 with TRBJ2-2; D may be TRBD2 (5 bases). Trimming took 4 bases from V and 2 from J, leaving 14 bases between them. This CDR3 contains 16 residues. This CDR3 reads CASSYSGLINTGELFF. The CDR3 nucleotides read TGTGCCAGCAGTTATTCGGGATTAATAAACACCGGGGAGCTGTTTTTT.